A single sample is the source of the 8 T cell receptor beta chains below, sequenced in a study of blood T cell repertoires in COVID-19. Repertoires were generated with immunoSEQ multiplex PCR, while TCRdb's copy carries only in-frame clones and drops some. The sample holds 300,000 or so clones, 80% to 95% seen once. Sequenced material: peripheral blood. The receptors were gathered from a woman between 25 and 40 years old with COVID-19, enrolled during active disease.

The rearrangement joins TRBV28 to TRBJ1-5, with 8 bases that match TRBD1. This CDR3 comprises 15 residues. Germline V CDR1 and CDR2: MDHEN, SYDVKM. The ends lost 5 bases at V and 7 bases at J; junction bases unmatched: 10. This CDR3 is CASSPTGTGPQPQHF. The CDR3 coding sequence is TGTGCCAGCAGTCCAACCGGGACAGGCCCCCAGCCCCAGCATTTT.

This sequence joins TRBV7-9 and TRBJ1-4; 7 nucleotides agree with TRBD1. V was pared by 5 bases and J by 8 bases, with 8 bases of the junction left unmatched. Germline V gene data show CDR1 as SEHNR and CDR2 as FQNEAQ (reference sequence). The CDR3 sequence is 14 residues long. This CDR3 is CASSRDRVGEKLFF. The CDR3 DNA is TGTGCCAGCAGCCGAGACAGGGTGGGGGAAAAACTGTTTTTT.

The chain is built from TRBV28 and TRBJ1-2, with a possible D match to TRBD1 (5 bases). Trimming pared 3 bases from V and 2 bases from J, leaving 10 bases between. The length of the CDR3 is 14 residues. Germline-derived CDR1 and CDR2 are MDHEN and SYDVKM. The CDR3 is CASSLGGRNYGYTF. The CDR3 bases are TGTGCCAGCAGTTTGGGGGGAAGGAACTATGGCTACACCTTC.

The chain recombines TRBV28 with TRBJ1-1; 7 bases align to TRBD1. The length of the CDR3 is 14 residues. V lost 3 bases and J lost 1; bases outside the gene matches: 2. Per the germline V gene, CDR1 is MDHEN and CDR2 is SYDVKM. CDR3 sequence reads: CASSFRTGNTEAFF. The CDR3 nucleotides read TGTGCCAGCAGTTTTCGGACAGGGAACACTGAAGCTTTCTTT.

The chain has TRBV10-3 and TRBJ2-7, with D possibly TRBD2 on 5 matching bases. Germline V gene lookup returns CDR1 ENHRY and CDR2 SYGVKD. V was cut by 6 bases and J by 0 bases, with 12 bases left in between. There are 14 residues in the CDR3. The CDR3 nucleotides read TGTGCCATCAGGTCCGGGGTTAGCTCCTACGAGCAGTACTTC. The encoded protein is CAIRSGVSSYEQYF.

This chain joins TRBV27 and TRBJ1-2, with 11 bases that match TRBD1. This CDR3 contains 15 residues. Per germline, CDR1 MNHEY and CDR2 SMNVEV (reference sequence). V lost 6 bases, J lost 2 bases, and 5 bases stayed unmatched. Written as DNA, the CDR3 is TGTGCCAGCAGAAATCGGACAGGGGGCAACTATGGCTACACCTTC. Translation gives CASRNRTGGNYGYTF.

V usage is TRBV5-4 and J usage is TRBJ1-1, with TRBD1 identical over 10 bases. This CDR3 spans 14 amino acids. Germline CDR1 SGHNT, CDR2 YYREEE (reference sequence). J lost 10 bases, V lost 4 bases, and 10 bases had no gene match. In DNA, the CDR3 is TGTGCCAGCAGCAAAACCGGGACAGGGGTTGGAGCTTTCTTT. As protein: CASSKTGTGVGAFF.

The chain couples TRBV21-1 to TRBJ2-1; the table's D call, TRBD2, was not checked against the DNA. TRBV21-1 is recorded as a pseudogene. The CDR3 is 15 residues long. This CDR3 is CASSRGLAGGNEQFF. Written as DNA, the CDR3 is TGTGCCAGCAGCCGGGGACTAGCGGGCGGCAATGAGCAGTTCTTC.